The clone carrying this T cell receptor beta chain is medium-sized. Its antigen remains unknown. Other DNA sequences within the sample encode an identical CDR3. This sample is drawn from a study of cytomegalovirus exposure and HLA in healthy donors. PCR used 60 Vbeta primers and 13 Jbeta primers. Sequencing was performed with immunoSEQ multiplex PCR; in TCRdb, only in-frame clones are kept and a portion is missing. The sample has about 160,000 clones; around three quarters are singletons. Study observations and caveats: Reportedly, diagnosis of cytomegalovirus status by the classifier showed high specificity and sensitivity. Immune exposure information available was restricted to CMV serostatus.

V shed 5 bases, J shed 3 bases, and the junction held 4 bases outside the gene matches. The germline V gene has CDR1 SGHRS and CDR2 YFSETQ. The CDR3 loop spans 16 amino acids. Each of the donors was a healthy bone marrow donor. V usage is TRBV5-1 and J usage is TRBJ2-6, with TRBD1 identical over 11 bases. This sequence was found in a young woman in good health and CMV-seronegative. Sample: PBMCs. CDR3: CASSWTGGGGANVLTF. The CDR3 DNA reads TGCGCCAGCAGTTGGACAGGGGGCGGTGGGGCCAACGTCCTGACTTTC.